The 22 T cell receptor beta chains below come from one sample, sequenced in a study of T cells after yellow fever vaccination. TCRdb reprocessed the 5' RACE reads with MiXCR, giving one entry per CDR3 protein. The repertoire includes some 670,000 distinct CDR3 sequences, approximately 13% of them detected once, and more than 13% sits in the top ten. The sample consisted of PBMCs, taken on the day of the yellow fever booster vaccination. These receptors originate from a man aged 25 to 40 who received the YFV17D yellow fever vaccine.

The chain combines TRBV5-5 with TRBJ2-2, with D tentatively TRBD2 (5 bases). Trimming cost V 1 base and J 2 bases, with 12 bases left between them. CDR1 is SGHKS, CDR2 YYEKEE, per germline (reference sequence). The CDR3 covers 16 residues. As DNA, the CDR3 is TGTGCCAGCAGCTTGCTCGGCGGGTTTAACACCGGGGAGCTGTTTTTT. Its protein product is CASSLLGGFNTGELFF.

This clonotype was detected many times. This sequence joins TRBV5-1 and TRBJ2-7; 8 bases line up with TRBD1. Germline values: CDR1 SGHRS, CDR2 YFSETQ. The CDR3 sequence is 15 residues long. V shed 4 bases, J shed 1 base, and the junction held 7 bases outside the gene matches. The DNA for the CDR3 is TGCGCCAGCAGCCGCACCGGGACAGGATCCTACGAGCAGTACTTC. Amino acids: CASSRTGTGSYEQYF.

This clonotype was seen only a few times. The chain carries TRBV28 and TRBJ2-5; 9 positions match TRBD2. CDR3 length equals 15 residues. Germline values: CDR1 MDHEN, CDR2 SYDVKM. J gave up 5 bases and V 6 bases, and 10 bases lay outside the gene matches. CDR3 amino acids: CASSRPAGGGETQYF. The CDR3 DNA follows: TGTGCCAGCAGCCGGCCGGCGGGAGGGGGGGAGACCCAGTACTTC.

This rearrangement joins TRBV29-1 to TRBJ2-3; 7 bases agree with TRBD1. The CDR3 runs to 15 residues. After removal of 1 base from V and 0 bases from J, the junction contained 4 bases not matched to a gene. Germline V lookup: CDR1 SQVTM, CDR2 ANQGSEA. The CDR3 nucleotides read TGCAGCGTTGAAGCTGGACAGGATAGCACAGATACGCAGTATTTT. Its protein is CSVEAGQDSTDTQYF.

This clonotype has a count of ten or more. This rearrangement joins TRBV24-1 to TRBJ2-2, with 8 positions matching TRBD1. The CDR3 length is 15 residues. The V segment lost 7 bases and the J segment 6 bases; nucleotides outside the gene matches: 9. CDR1 KGHDR and CDR2 SFDVKD come from the germline V gene. The CDR3 protein is CATRAPGQASGELFF. The CDR3 DNA is TGTGCCACCAGAGCGCCGGGACAGGCATCCGGGGAGCTGTTTTTT.

The chain employs TRBV21-1 and TRBJ2-7; TRBD2, the table's D call, was not compared with the DNA. TRBV21-1 is listed as a pseudogene. This CDR3 contains 14 residues. In DNA, the CDR3 is TGTGCCAGCACCCCACGGGCGAGAGGGTCCGAGCAGTACTTC. Translation gives CASTPRARGSEQYF.

In this sample, this clonotype turned up many times. V and J are TRBV12-3 or TRBV12-4 and TRBJ2-7; D is perhaps TRBD1 (6 bases). The CDR3 runs 14 residues. Trimming took 3 bases from V and 0 from J, leaving 9 bases between them. The CDR3 region has the DNA TGTGCCAGCAGTTTCGGACAGCCCTCCTACGAGCAGTACTTC. This encodes CASSFGQPSYEQYF.

This rearrangement joins TRBV20-1 to TRBJ2-7; TRBD1 aligns across 9 bases. This CDR3 has 14 amino acids. Germline lookup yields CDR1 DFQATT and CDR2 SNEGSKA (reference sequence). The V segment lost 5 bases and the J segment 2 bases; nucleotides outside the gene matches: 7. CDR3 in DNA: TGCAGTGCTTTACAGGGGGCAAATGCCTACGAGCAGTACTTC. The encoded protein is CSALQGANAYEQYF.

This clonotype has ten or more counts. The chain recombines TRBV9 with TRBJ2-5; perhaps TRBD2 as D (5 bases). The CDR3 is 14 residues long. CDR1 and CDR2 (germline): SGDLS, YYNGEE. The ends were cut back, 0 bases at V and 2 bases at J, with 8 bases in the middle. The CDR3 loop reads CASSVAAEQETQYF. CDR3 nucleotide sequence: TGTGCCAGCAGCGTAGCAGCGGAGCAAGAGACCCAGTACTTC.

The rearrangement uses TRBV30 and TRBJ2-6; TRBD2 is a possible D gene (5 bases). CDR1 and CDR2 from the germline V gene are GTSNPN and SVGIG (reference sequence). V gave up 3 bases and J gave up 1 base, with 19 bases separating them. The CDR3 loop spans 18 amino acids. The CDR3 loop reads CAWSASPGSPSGANVLTF. The CDR3 nucleotides are TGTGCCTGGAGCGCCAGTCCGGGGAGTCCTTCTGGGGCCAACGTCCTGACTTTC. Combining the CDR3 with reference TRBV30 and TRBJ2-6 gives the whole variable domain SQTIHQWPATLVQPVGSPLSLECTVEGTSNPNLYWYRQAAGRGLQLLFYSVGIGQISSEVPQNLSASRPQDRQFILSSKKLLLSDSGFYLCAWSASPGSPSGANVLTFGAGSRLTVL.

The sample holds a few counts of this clonotype. In nucleotides, the CDR3 is TGTGCCAGCCACGGGGTGAACACCGGGGAGCTGTTTTTT. It yields the protein CASHGVNTGELFF. This chain connects TRBV6-1 to TRBJ2-2; tentatively, D is TRBD2 (5 bases). CDR3 length equals 13 residues. Trimming stripped 8 bases from V and 1 base from J, with 8 bases between. The germline CDR1 and CDR2 sequences are MNHNS and SASEGT.

A few counts support this clonotype. This chain uses TRBV7-2 with TRBJ2-1; 7 nucleotides match TRBD2. Trimming took 7 bases from V and 3 from J; bases not matched to a gene: 6. The CDR3 contains 14 residues. Germline V gene data show CDR1 as SGHTA and CDR2 as FQGNSA. The CDR3 is CASTGGGNYNEQFF. For the CDR3, the DNA is TGTGCCAGCACGGGAGGAGGAAACTACAATGAGCAGTTCTTC.

In this sample, this clonotype turned up a few times. This chain connects TRBV12-3 or TRBV12-4 to TRBJ2-4; 8 bases line up with TRBD1. V lost 5 bases to trimming and J lost 0 bases; unmatched junction nucleotides: 3. The CDR3 is 15 amino acids. The CDR3 DNA follows: TGTGCCAGCAGTGCGACAGGGGTAGCCAAAAACATTCAGTACTTC. It translates to CASSATGVAKNIQYF.

This sequence joins TRBV5-1 and TRBJ2-7; no clear D. Deletions cut 5 bases from V and 0 bases from J, with 6 bases between. Germline values: CDR1 SGHRS, CDR2 YFSETQ. This CDR3 has 12 amino acids. The CDR3 bases are TGCGCCAGCAGACAGAACTCCTACGAGCAGTACTTC. Encoded protein: CASRQNSYEQYF.

The V gene is TRBV7-2, the J gene TRBJ2-7, with unresolved D. The germline CDR1 and CDR2 sequences are SGHTA and FQGNSA. This CDR3 region has 14 residues. The V gene lost 5 bases and the J gene lost 7 bases, with 18 bases spanning the gap. CDR3 sequence reads: CASSATGLLGEQYF. CDR3 DNA: TGTGCCAGCAGCGCAACGGGCCTCCTGGGTGAGCAGTACTTC.

This clonotype was seen only a few times. The V and J genes are TRBV12-3 or TRBV12-4 and TRBJ2-7; TRBD2 agrees at 7 bases. Trimming removed 6 bases from V and 3 bases from J; junction bases left unmatched: 8. The CDR3 sequence is 14 residues long. CDR3 region: CASSFPLADYEQYF. CDR3 coding DNA: TGTGCCAGCAGCTTCCCCCTAGCGGACTACGAGCAGTACTTC.

This chain uses TRBV6-1 with TRBJ2-7; 11 nucleotides match TRBD1. The CDR3 extends over 15 amino acids. CDR1 and CDR2 (germline): MNHNS, SASEGT. The ends lost 6 bases at V and 1 base at J; junction bases unmatched: 5. CDR3 nucleotide sequence: TGTGCCAGCAGAGGACAGGGGGCAGGATCCTACGAGCAGTACTTC. Amino acid sequence: CASRGQGAGSYEQYF.

The rearrangement links TRBV11-2 to TRBJ2-1; TRBD2 aligns across 9 bases. The CDR3 is 14 residues long. The ends lost 5 bases at V and 14 bases at J; junction bases unmatched: 13. CDR1 and CDR2 (germline): SGHAT, FQNNGV. The CDR3 nucleotides read TGTGCCAGCAGCCCGCCCCATCTAGCGGGAAAGAAGTTCTTC. It specifies CASSPPHLAGKKFF. Based on the CDR3 plus reference TRBV11-2 and TRBJ2-1, the full variable domain is EAGVAQSPRYKIIEKRQSVAFWCNPISGHATLYWYQQILGQGPKLLIQFQNNGVVDDSQLPKDRFSAERLKGVDSTLKIQPAKLEDSAVYLCASSPPHLAGKKFFGPGTRLTVL.

The CDR3 sequence: CASSLAWTLSTDTQYF. The CDR3 DNA sequence: TGCGCCAGCAGCTTGGCATGGACGCTTAGCACAGATACGCAGTATTTT. This rearrangement joins TRBV5-1 to TRBJ2-3; D is unresolved. This CDR3 region has 16 residues. The V gene's germline CDR1 is SGHRS and CDR2 YFSETQ. V gave up 0 bases and J gave up 0 bases, with 11 bases separating them.

This clonotype appeared a few times. This chain joins TRBV4-3 and TRBJ1-1; TRBD1 might be the D (6 bases). Germline V lookup: CDR1 LGHNA, CDR2 YSLEER. The CDR3 covers 15 residues. Trimming stripped 7 bases from V and 1 base from J, with 16 bases between. The CDR3 protein is CASNQGRGSNTEAFF. The CDR3 DNA sequence: TGCGCCAGCAACCAGGGGAGGGGCTCGAACACTGAAGCTTTCTTT.

The table lists this clonotype with a few counts. The chain combines TRBV5-1 with TRBJ1-2; D possibly corresponds to TRBD1 (5 bases). The germline V gene encodes CDR1 SGHRS and CDR2 YFSETQ. There are 14 residues in the CDR3. The V gene lost 0 bases and the J gene lost 4 bases, with 10 bases spanning the gap. The CDR3 protein is CASSLGGFGYGYTF. The CDR3 region has the DNA TGCGCCAGCAGCTTGGGGGGGTTCGGCTATGGCTACACCTTC.

The J gene is TRBJ2-1, the V gene TRBV6-2 or TRBV6-3; D not certain. This CDR3 spans 11 amino acids. Germline values: CDR1 MNHEY, CDR2 SVGEGT. The V end was cut by 1 base, the J end by 15 bases, with 10 bases between. CDR3 DNA: TGTGCCAGCAGTTACTACCTAGGCCGGTTCTTC. It codes for CASSYYLGRFF.